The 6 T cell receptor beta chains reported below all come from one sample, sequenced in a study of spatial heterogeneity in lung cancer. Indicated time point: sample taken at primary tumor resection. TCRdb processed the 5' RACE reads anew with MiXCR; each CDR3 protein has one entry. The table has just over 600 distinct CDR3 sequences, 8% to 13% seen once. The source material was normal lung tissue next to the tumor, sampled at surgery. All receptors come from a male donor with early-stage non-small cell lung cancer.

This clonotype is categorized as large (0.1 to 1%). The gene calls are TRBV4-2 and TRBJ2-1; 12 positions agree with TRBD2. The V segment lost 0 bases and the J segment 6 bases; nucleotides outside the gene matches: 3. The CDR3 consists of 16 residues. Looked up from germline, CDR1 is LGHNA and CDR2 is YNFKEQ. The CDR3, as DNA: TGTGCCAGCAGCCAAGAGGCGACTAGCGGGAGCAATGAGCAGTTCTTC. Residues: CASSQEATSGSNEQFF.

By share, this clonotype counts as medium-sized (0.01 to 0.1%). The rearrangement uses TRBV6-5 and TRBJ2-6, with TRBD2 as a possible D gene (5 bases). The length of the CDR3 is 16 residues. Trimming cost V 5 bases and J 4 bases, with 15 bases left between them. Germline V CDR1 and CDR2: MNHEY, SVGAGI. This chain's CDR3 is CASSRNEAAGANVLTF. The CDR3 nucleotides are TGTGCCAGCAGTAGGAACGAAGCGGCAGGGGCCAACGTCCTGACTTTC.

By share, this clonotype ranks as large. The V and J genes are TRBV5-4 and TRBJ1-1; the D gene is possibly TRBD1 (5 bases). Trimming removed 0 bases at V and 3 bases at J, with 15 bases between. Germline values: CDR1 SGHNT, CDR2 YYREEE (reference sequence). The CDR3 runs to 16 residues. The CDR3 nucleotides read TGTGCCAGCAGCTTGGGTTCGGGGGGTCCATACACTGAAGCTTTCTTT. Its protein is CASSLGSGGPYTEAFF.

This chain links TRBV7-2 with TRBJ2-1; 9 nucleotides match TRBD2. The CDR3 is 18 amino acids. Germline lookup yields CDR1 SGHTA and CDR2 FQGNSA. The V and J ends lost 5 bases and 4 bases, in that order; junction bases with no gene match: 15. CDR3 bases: TGTGCCAGCAGCGCAAACCCTTCACTAGCGGGCGTATACAATGAGCAGTTCTTC. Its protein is CASSANPSLAGVYNEQFF. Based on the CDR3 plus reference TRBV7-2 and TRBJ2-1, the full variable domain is GAGVSQSPSNKVTEKGKDVELRCDPISGHTALYWYRQSLGQGLEFLIYFQGNSAPDKSGLPSDRFSAERTGGSVSTLTIQRTQQEDSAVYLCASSANPSLAGVYNEQFFGPGTRLTVL.

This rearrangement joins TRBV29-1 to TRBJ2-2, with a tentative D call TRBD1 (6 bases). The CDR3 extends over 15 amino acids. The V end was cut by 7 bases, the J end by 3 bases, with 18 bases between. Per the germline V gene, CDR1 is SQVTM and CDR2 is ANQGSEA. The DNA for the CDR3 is TGCAGCGCCCGAGGGCCAGGGGCCGACACCGGGGAGCTGTTTTTT. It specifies CSARGPGADTGELFF.

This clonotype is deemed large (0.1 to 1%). The CDR3 nucleotides are TGTGCCAGCAGTTTAGAGGCCCACAATGAGCAGTTCTTC. Residues: CASSLEAHNEQFF. The J gene is TRBJ2-1, the V gene TRBV6-6; D uncertain. This CDR3 is 13 amino acids long. Trimming took off 4 bases at V and 5 bases at J, with 9 bases between the two ends. The germline gives CDR1 MNHNY, CDR2 SVGAGI (reference sequence).